This T cell receptor (beta chain) was captured by sequencing in a study of T cell responses to AZD1222 COVID-19 vaccine. Unmatched junction bases numbered 10, after V lost 4 bases and J lost 1 base. The V gene's germline CDR1 is GTSNPN and CDR2 SVGIG (reference sequence). The CDR3 sequence is 16 residues long. TCRdb's copy holds only in-frame clones and misses some; the assay was immunoSEQ multiplex PCR. This sample carries some 120,000 clones, roughly 85% of them seen once, and the ten largest clones take about 1.5%. The sequences come from peripheral blood, collected on day 0 of AZD1222 vaccination. This receptor was taken from an adult in good health. The genes are TRBV30 and TRBJ2-5; TRBD2 agrees at 9 bases. In DNA, the CDR3 is TGTGCCTGGACTAGCGGGACCAATATTCCCCAAGAGACCCAGTACTTC. Translating it yields CAWTSGTNIPQETQYF.